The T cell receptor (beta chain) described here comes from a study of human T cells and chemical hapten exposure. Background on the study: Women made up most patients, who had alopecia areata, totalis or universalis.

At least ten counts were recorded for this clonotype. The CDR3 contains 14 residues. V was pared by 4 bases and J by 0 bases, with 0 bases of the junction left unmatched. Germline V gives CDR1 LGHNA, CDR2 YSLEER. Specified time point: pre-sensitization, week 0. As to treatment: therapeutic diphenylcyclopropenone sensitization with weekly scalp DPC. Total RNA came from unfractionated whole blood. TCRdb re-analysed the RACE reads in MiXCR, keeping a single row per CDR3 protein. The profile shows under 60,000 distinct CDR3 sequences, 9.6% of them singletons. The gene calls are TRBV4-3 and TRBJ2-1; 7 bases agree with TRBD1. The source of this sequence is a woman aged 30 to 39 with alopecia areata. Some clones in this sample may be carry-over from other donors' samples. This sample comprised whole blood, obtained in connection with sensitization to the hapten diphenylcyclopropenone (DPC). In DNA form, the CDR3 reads TGCGCCAGCAGCCGGGACAGCTCCTACAATGAGCAGTTCTTC. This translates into CASSRDSSYNEQFF.